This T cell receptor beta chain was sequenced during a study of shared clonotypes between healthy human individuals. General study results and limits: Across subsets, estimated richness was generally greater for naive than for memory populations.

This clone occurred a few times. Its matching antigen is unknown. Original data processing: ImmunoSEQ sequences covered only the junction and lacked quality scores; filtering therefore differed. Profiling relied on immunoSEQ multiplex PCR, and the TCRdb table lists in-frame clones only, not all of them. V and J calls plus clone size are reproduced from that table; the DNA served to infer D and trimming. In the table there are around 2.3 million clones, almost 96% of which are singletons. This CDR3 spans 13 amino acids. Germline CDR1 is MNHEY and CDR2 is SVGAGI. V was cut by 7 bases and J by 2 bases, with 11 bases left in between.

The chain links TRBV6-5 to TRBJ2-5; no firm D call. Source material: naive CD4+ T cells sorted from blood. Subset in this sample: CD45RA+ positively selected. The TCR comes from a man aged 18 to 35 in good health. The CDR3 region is CASKRVPQETQYF. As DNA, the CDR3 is TGTGCCAGCAAACGGGTCCCACAAGAGACCCAGTACTTC.